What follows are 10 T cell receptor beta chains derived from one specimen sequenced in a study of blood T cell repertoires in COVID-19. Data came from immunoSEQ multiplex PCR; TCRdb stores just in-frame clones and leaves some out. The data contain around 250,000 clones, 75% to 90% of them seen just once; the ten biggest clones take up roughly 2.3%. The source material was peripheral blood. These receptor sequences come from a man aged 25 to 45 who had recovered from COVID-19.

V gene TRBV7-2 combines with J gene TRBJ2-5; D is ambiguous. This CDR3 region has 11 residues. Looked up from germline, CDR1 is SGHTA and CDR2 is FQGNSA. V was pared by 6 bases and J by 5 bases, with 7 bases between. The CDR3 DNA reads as TGTGCCAGCAGACAATTCGAGACCCAGTACTTC. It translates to CASRQFETQYF.

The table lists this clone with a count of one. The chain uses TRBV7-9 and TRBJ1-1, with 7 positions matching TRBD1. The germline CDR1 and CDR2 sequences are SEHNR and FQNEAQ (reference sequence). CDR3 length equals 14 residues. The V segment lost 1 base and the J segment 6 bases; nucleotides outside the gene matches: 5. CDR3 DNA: TGTGCCAGCAGCTTAGGCAGGGGGTCTCCTGAAGCTTTCTTT. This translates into CASSLGRGSPEAFF.

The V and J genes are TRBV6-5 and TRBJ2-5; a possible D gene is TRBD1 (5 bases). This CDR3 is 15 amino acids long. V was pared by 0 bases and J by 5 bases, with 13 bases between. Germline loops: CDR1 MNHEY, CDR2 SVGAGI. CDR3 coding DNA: TGTGCCAGCAGTTACTCCCAGGGTGTATGGGAGACCCAGTACTTC. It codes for CASSYSQGVWETQYF.

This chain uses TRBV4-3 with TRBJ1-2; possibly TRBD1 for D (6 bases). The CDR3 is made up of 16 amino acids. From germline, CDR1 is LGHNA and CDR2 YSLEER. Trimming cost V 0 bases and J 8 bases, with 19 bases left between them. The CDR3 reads CASSQDRGGDATGYTF. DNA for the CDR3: TGCGCCAGCAGCCAAGATCGAGGGGGGGACGCTACGGGCTACACCTTC.

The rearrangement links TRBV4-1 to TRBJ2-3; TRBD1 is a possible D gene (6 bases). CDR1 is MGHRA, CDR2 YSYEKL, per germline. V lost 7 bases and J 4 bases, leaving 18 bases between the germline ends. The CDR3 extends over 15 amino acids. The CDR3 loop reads CASTSYREGSDTQYF. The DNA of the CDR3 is TGCGCCAGCACCTCATACAGGGAAGGGTCAGATACGCAGTATTTT.

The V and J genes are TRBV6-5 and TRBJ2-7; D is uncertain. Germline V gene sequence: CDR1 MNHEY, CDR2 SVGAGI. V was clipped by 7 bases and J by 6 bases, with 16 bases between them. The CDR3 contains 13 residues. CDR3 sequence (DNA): TGTGCCAGCATGATTTTACTCGCAGGCGAGCAGTACTTC. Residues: CASMILLAGEQYF.

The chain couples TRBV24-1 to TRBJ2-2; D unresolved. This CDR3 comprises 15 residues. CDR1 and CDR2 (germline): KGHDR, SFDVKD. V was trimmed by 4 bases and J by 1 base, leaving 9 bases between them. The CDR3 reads CATSEPTENTGELFF. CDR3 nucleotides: TGTGCCACCAGTGAGCCCACAGAGAACACCGGGGAGCTGTTTTTT.

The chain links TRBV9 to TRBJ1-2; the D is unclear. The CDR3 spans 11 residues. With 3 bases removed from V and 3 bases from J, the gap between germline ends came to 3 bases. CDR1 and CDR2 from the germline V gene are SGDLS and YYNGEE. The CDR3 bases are TGTGCCAGCAGCGGAGACTATGGCTACACCTTC. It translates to CASSGDYGYTF.

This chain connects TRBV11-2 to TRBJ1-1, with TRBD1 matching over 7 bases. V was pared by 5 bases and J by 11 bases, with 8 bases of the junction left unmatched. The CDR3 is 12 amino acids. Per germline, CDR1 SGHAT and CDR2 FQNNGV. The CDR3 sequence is CASSPQGGEAFF. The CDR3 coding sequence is TGTGCCAGCAGCCCCCAGGGGGGCGAGGCTTTCTTT.

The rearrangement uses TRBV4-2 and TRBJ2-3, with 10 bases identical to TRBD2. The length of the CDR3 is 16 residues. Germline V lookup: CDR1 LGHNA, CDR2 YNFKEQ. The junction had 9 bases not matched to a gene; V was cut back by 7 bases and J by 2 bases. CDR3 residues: CASTLGLAGDTDTQYF. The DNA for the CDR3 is TGTGCCAGCACCCTCGGCCTAGCGGGGGACACAGATACGCAGTATTTT.